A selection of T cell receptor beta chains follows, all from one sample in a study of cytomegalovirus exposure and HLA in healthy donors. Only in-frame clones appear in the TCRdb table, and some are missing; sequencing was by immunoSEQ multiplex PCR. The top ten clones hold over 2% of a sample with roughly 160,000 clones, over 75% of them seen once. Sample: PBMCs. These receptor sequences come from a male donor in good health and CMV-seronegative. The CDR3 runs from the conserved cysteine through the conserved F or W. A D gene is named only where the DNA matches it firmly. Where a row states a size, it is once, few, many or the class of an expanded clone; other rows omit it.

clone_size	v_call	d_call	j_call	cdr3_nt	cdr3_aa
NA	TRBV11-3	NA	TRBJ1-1	TGTGCCAGCAGCTTAAGGGGCATCTCCACTGAAGCTTTCTTT	CASSLRGISTEAFF
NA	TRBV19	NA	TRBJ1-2	TGTGCCAGTTGCTCGGGACACCACAATAAGCGGGGCTACACCTTC	CASCSGHHNKRGYTF
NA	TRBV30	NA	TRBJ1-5	TGTGCCTGGAGCGACGGGTTCGGGCAGCCCCAGCATTTT	CAWSDGFGQPQHF
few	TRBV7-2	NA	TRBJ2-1	TGTGCCAGCAGCTTAGCAGCTTACAATGAGCAGTTCTTC	CASSLAAYNEQFF
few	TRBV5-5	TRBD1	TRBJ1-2	TGTGCCAGCACCACAGGGGACAACAGGGGCTACACCTTC	CASTTGDNRGYTF
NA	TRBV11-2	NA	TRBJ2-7	TGTGCCAGCAGCCGCTCTCCCGGGGATTCCTACGAGCAGTACTTC	CASSRSPGDSYEQYF
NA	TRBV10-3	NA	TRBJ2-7	TGTGCCATCAGTGAGCCCAACAGTTACGAGCAGTACTTC	CAISEPNSYEQYF
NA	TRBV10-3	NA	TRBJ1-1	TGTGCCATCAGTGAGGGGAGGGTGCCTTTCTTT	CAISEGRVPFF
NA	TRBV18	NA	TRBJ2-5	TGTGCCAGCTCACCAGCGGAAGAGACCCAGTACTTC	CASSPAEETQYF
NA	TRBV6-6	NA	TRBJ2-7	TGTGCCAGCAGTAACCCCGGGTCGAGGTCCTACGAGCAGTACTTC	CASSNPGSRSYEQYF
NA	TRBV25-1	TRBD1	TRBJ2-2	TGTGCCAGCAGTGAATTTCGGACAGGGGTCACCGGGGAGCTGTTTTTT	CASSEFRTGVTGELFF
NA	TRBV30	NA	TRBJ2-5	TGTGCCTGGGGCGCAGGGGGGGAGACCCAGTACTTC	CAWGAGGETQYF
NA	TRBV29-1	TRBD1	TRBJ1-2	TGCAGCGTTGGTTTTATATCAGGACAGGGGACTTCAACGGCTGGCTACACCTTC	CSVGFISGQGTSTAGYTF
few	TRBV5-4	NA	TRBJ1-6	TGTGCCAGCAGCTCGGATAATTCACCCCTCCACTTT	CASSSDNSPLHF
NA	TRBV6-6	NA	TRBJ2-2	TGTGCCAGCAGTGCACAGGGAAACGGGGAGCTGTTTTTT	CASSAQGNGELFF
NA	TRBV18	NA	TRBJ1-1	TGTGCCAGCTCACCAAACAGGGAAACGAACACTGAAGCTTTCTTT	CASSPNRETNTEAFF
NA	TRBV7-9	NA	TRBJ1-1	TGTGCCAGCAGCTTAAATTCTAACACTGAAGCTTTCTTT	CASSLNSNTEAFF
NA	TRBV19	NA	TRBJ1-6	TGTGCCAGTAGTCAAAATGCCGGTTCCGCACCCCTCCACTTT	CASSQNAGSAPLHF
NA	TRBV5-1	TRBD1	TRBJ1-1	TGCGCCAGCAGCTGGAAACCGGGACAGGGATCGGGGAACACTGAAGCTTTCTTT	CASSWKPGQGSGNTEAFF
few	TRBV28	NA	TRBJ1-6	TGTGCCAGCAGTTTAGATTCAGCGGCGAATTCACCCCTCCACTTT	CASSLDSAANSPLHF
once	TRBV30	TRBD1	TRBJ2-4	TGTGCCTGGGAAGGACAGGTAGGAGACATTCAGTACTTC	CAWEGQVGDIQYF
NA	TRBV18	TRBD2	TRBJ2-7	TGTGCCAGCTCACCACTAGCGGGGGGTGAGCAGTACTTC	CASSPLAGGEQYF
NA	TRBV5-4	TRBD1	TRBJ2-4	TGTGCCAGCAGCTTGGCCGGGACAGAAAAAAACATTCAGTACTTC	CASSLAGTEKNIQYF
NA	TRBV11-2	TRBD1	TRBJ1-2	TGTGCCAGCAGCTTAGACGCCGGGACAGGCGAGGGGATCTATGGCTACACCTTC	CASSLDAGTGEGIYGYTF
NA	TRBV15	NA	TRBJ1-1	TGTGCCACCAGCAGAGCCCAGGGATGGTCCACTGAAGCTTTCTTT	CATSRAQGWSTEAFF
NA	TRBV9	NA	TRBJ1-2	TGTGCCAGCAGCGTGGGACAAAGTCTTCCTTATGGCTACACCTTC	CASSVGQSLPYGYTF
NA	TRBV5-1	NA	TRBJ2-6	TGCGCCAGCAGTGACAGATTTTTTGGGGCCAACGTCCTGACTTTC	CASSDRFFGANVLTF
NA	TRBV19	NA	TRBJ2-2	TGTGCCAGTAGTTCCGCACAGGAGCTGTTTTTT	CASSSAQELFF
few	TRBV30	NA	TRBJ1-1	TGTGCCTGGACCAGACAGTTGAACACTGAAGCTTTCTTT	CAWTRQLNTEAFF
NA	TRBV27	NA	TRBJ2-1	TGTGCCAGCAGTTTAAATGAACACAGGGTCCATGAGCAGTTCTTC	CASSLNEHRVHEQFF
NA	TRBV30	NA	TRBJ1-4	TGTGCCTGGAGTACGGGAAGGGTCGGTGAAAAACTGTTTTTT	CAWSTGRVGEKLFF
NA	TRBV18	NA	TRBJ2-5	TGTGCCAGCTCACCACCATCGGAAGAGACCCAGTACTTC	CASSPPSEETQYF
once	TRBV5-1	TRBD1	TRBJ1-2	TGCGCCAGCAGACAAGGGACAGGGGTTTTTAACTATGGCTACACCTTC	CASRQGTGVFNYGYTF
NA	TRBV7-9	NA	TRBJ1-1	TGTGCCACCCAGGGTATGAACACTGAAGCTTTCTTT	CATQGMNTEAFF
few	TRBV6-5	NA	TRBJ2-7	TGTGCCAGCACCCGGGACACCACAATCAAGTACTTC	CASTRDTTIKYF
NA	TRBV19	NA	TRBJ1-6	TGTGCCAGTAAAGAGCCCGAAAGTGATTCACCCCTCCACTTT	CASKEPESDSPLHF
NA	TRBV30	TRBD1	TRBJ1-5	TGTGCCTGGACGGACAGGGCCAATCAGCCCCAGCATTTT	CAWTDRANQPQHF
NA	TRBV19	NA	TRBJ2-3	TGTGCCAGTAGTATGAGGGAGACTAGCACAGATACGCAGTATTTT	CASSMRETSTDTQYF
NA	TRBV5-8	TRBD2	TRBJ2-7	TGTGCCAGCAGCTTGGGGCGGGGGAGCTCCTACGAGCAGTACTTC	CASSLGRGSSYEQYF
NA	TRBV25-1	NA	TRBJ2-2	TGTGCCAGCAGTGAATTAACGAACACCGGGGAGCTGTTTTTT	CASSELTNTGELFF
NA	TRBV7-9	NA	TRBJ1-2	TGTGCCAGCAGCTCCCTTTCCCCTAATGGCTACACCTTC	CASSSLSPNGYTF
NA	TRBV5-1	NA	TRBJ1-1	TGCGCCAGCAGCAGGGGCACTGAAGCTTTCTTT	CASSRGTEAFF
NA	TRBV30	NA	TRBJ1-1	TGTGCCTGGAGTAGGGGGGGCGGGAACACTGAAGCTTTCTTT	CAWSRGGGNTEAFF
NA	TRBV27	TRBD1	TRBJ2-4	TGTGCCAGCAGTCCCCAGGACAGGGAAGGCATTCAGTACTTC	CASSPQDREGIQYF
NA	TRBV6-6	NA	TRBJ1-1	TGTGCCAGCAGCCCCACTAGAACTGAAGCTTTCTTT	CASSPTRTEAFF
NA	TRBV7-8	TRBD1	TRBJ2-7	TGTGCCAGCAGCTCGACAGGGGTTGGGCAGTACTTC	CASSSTGVGQYF
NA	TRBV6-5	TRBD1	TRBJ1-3	TGTGCCAGCAGGTACACAGGGGAGACTGGAAACACCATATATTTT	CASRYTGETGNTIYF
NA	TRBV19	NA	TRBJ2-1	TGTGCCAGTAGTCCCGAGAAGAGCTCCTACAATGAGCAGTTCTTC	CASSPEKSSYNEQFF